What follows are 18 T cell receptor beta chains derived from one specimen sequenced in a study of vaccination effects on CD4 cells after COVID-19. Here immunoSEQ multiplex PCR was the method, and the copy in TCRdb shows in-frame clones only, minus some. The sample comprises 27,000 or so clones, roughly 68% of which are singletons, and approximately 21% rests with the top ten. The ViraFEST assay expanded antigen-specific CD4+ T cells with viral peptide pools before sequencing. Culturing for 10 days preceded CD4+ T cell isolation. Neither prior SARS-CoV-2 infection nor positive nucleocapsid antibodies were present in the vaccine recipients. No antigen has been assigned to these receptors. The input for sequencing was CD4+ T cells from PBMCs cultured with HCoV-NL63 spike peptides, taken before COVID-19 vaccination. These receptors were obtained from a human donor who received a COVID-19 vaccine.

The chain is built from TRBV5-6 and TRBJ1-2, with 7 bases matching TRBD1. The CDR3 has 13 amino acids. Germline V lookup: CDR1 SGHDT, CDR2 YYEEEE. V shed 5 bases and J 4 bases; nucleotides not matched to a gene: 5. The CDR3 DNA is TGTGCCAGCAGTTTCCGGGACAGCTATGGCTACACCTTC. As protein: CASSFRDSYGYTF.

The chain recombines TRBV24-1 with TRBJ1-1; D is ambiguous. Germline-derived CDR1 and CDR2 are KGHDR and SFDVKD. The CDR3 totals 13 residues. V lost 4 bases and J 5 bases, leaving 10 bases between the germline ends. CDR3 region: CATSDPSRTEAFF. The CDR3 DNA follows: TGTGCCACCAGTGACCCGTCGCGGACTGAAGCTTTCTTT.

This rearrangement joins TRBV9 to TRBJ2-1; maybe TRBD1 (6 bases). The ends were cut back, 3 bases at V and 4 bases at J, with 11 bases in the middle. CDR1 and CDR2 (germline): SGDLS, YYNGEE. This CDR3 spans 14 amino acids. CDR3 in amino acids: CASSGPQGYNEQFF. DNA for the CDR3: TGTGCCAGCAGCGGACCCCAGGGGTACAATGAGCAGTTCTTC.

The CDR3 reads CASSSPGQKAGSSGANVLTF. CDR3 sequence (DNA): TGCGCCAGCAGCTCCCCGGGACAGAAGGCTGGGAGCTCTGGGGCCAACGTCCTGACTTTC. The rearrangement uses TRBV5-1 and TRBJ2-6; TRBD1 matches at 7 bases. The CDR3 totals 20 residues. Germline lookup yields CDR1 SGHRS and CDR2 YFSETQ. Trimming cost V 3 bases and J 0 bases; bases outside gene matches: 15. Full variable domain (remainder filled in from reference TRBV5-1 and TRBJ2-6): KAGVTQTPRYLIKTRGQQVTLSCSPISGHRSVSWYQQTPGQGLQFLFEYFSETQRNKGNFPGRFSGRQFSNSRSEMNVSTLELGDSALYLCASSSPGQKAGSSGANVLTFGAGSRLTVL.

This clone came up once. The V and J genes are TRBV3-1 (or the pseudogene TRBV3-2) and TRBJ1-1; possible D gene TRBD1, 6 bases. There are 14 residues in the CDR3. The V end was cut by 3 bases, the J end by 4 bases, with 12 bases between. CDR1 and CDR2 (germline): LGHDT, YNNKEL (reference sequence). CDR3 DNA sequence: TGTGCCAGCAGCCAGGTACAGGGAGGCACTGAAGCTTTCTTT. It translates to CASSQVQGGTEAFF.

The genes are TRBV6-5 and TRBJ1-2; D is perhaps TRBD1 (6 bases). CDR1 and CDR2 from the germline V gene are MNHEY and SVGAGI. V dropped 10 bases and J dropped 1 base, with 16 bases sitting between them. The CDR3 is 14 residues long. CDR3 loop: CATNRRGFNYGYTF. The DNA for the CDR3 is TGTGCCACAAACCGCAGGGGTTTTAACTATGGCTACACCTTC.

The CDR3 coding sequence is TGTGCCAGCAGTTACGCTCCCCAGCGGGAGGGGCAGCAGTTCTTC. Translated: CASSYAPQREGQQFF. The rearrangement uses TRBV6-2 or TRBV6-3 and TRBJ2-1; TRBD2 matches 10 bases. CDR1 and CDR2 (germline): MNHEY, SVGEGT. The CDR3 has 15 residues. Unmatched junction bases numbered 9, after V lost 2 bases and J lost 11 bases.

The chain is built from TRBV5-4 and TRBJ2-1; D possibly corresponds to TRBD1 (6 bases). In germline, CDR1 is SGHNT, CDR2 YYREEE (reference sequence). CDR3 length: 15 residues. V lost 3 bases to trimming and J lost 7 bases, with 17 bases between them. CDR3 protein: CASSSPPTQGNEQFF. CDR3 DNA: TGTGCCAGCAGCTCCCCACCCACACAGGGAAATGAGCAGTTCTTC.

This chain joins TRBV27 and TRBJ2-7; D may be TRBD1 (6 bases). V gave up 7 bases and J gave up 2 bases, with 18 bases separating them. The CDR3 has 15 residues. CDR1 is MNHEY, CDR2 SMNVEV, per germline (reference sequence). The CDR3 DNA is TGTGCCAGCATTAGTAGGTTTGACAGGCCCTACGAGCAGTACTTC. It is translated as CASISRFDRPYEQYF.

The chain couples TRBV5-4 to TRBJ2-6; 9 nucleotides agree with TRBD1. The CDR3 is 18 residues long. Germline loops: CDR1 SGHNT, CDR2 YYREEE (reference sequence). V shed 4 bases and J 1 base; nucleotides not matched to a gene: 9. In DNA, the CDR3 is TGTGCCAGCAGCAATGAGGACAGGGGTCTTTCTGGGGCCAACGTCCTGACTTTC. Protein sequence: CASSNEDRGLSGANVLTF.

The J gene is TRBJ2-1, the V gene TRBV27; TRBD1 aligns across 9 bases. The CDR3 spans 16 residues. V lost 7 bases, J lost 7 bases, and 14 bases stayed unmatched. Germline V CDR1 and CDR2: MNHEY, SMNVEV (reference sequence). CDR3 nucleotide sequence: TGTGCCAGCACGCCGCTCTCCGGGACAGGGATTAATGAGCAGTTCTTC. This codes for CASTPLSGTGINEQFF.

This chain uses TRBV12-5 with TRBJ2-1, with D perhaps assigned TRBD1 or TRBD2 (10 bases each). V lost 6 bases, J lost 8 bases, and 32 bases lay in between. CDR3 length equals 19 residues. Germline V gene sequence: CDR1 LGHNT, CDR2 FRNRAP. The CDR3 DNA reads TGTGCTAGTGGCCGCCCGGGACAGGGGCCGGGACTAGCGATGGATGAGCAGTTCTTC. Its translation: CASGRPGQGPGLAMDEQFF. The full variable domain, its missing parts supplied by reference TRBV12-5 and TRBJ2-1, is DARVTQTPRHKVTEMGQEVTMRCQPILGHNTVFWYRQTMMQGLELLAYFRNRAPLDDSGMPKDRFSAEMPDATLATLKIQPSEPRDSAVYFCASGRPGQGPGLAMDEQFFGPGTRLTVL.

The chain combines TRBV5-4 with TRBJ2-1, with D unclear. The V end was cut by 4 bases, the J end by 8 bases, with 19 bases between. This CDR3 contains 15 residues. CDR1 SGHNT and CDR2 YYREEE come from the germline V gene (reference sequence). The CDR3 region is CASSPEQISSDEQFF. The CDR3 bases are TGTGCCAGCAGCCCGGAACAAATTTCCTCAGATGAGCAGTTCTTC.

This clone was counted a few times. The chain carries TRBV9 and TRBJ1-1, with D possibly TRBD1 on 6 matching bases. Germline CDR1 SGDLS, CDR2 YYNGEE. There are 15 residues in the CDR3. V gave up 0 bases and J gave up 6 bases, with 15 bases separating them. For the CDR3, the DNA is TGTGCCAGCAGCGTAGGGGGGGGCGTAGTGTCTGAAGCTTTCTTT. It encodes CASSVGGGVVSEAFF.

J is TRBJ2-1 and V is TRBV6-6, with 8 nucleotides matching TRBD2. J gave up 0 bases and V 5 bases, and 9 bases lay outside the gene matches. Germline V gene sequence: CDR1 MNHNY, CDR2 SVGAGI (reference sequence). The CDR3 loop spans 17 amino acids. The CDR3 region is CASSQGLSGSSYNEQFF. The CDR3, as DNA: TGTGCCAGCAGTCAGGGGTTGAGCGGGAGCTCCTACAATGAGCAGTTCTTC.

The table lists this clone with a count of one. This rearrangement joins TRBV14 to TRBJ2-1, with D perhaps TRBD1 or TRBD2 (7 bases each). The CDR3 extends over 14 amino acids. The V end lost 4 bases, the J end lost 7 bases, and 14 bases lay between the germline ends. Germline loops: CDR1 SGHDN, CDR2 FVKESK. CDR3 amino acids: CASSPRQGGNEQFF. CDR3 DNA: TGTGCCAGCAGCCCCCGACAGGGAGGGAATGAGCAGTTCTTC.

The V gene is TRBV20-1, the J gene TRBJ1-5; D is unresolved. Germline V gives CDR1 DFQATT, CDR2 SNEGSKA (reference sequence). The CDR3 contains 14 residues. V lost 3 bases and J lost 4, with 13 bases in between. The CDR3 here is CSASIEANNQPQHF. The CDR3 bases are TGCAGTGCTAGTATAGAGGCTAATAATCAGCCCCAGCATTTT.

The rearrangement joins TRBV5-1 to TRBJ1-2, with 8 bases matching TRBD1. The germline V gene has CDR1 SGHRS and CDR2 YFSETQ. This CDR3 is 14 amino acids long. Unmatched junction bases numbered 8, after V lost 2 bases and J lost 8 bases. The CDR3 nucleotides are TGCGCCAGCAGCTTTTCCGGACAGGGCTCGGGCTACACCTTC. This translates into CASSFSGQGSGYTF.